These 6 T cell receptor beta chains originate from one sample sequenced in a study of cytomegalovirus exposure and HLA in healthy donors. In the PCR, 60 Vbeta and 13 Jbeta primers were used. This table comes from immunoSEQ multiplex PCR, and its TCRdb copy is limited to in-frame clones, with some not included. The table shows about 110,000 clones, with over 70% occurring only once. Sequenced material: PBMCs. The receptors come from a woman in her forties in good health and CMV-seronegative.

The chain employs TRBV27 and TRBJ2-3; 10 nucleotides match TRBD2. The V segment lost 6 bases and the J segment 5 bases; nucleotides outside the gene matches: 11. There are 16 residues in the CDR3. Germline CDR1 reads MNHEY; CDR2 reads SMNVEV (reference sequence). Here the CDR3 reads CASSALASGSIDTQYF. Here the CDR3 DNA reads TGTGCCAGCAGCGCTTTGGCTAGCGGGAGTATAGATACGCAGTATTTT.

This chain links TRBV9 with TRBJ2-1, with D maybe TRBD2 (5 bases). This CDR3 is 11 amino acids long. V lost 4 bases and J lost 9, with 8 bases in between. CDR1 and CDR2 from the germline V gene are SGDLS and YYNGEE. In nucleotides, the CDR3 is TGTGCCAGCAGCCCGGGGAGTGAGCAGTTCTTC. It codes for CASSPGSEQFF. The full variable domain, its missing parts supplied by reference TRBV9 and TRBJ2-1, is DSGVTQTPKHLITATGQRVTLRCSPRSGDLSVYWYQQSLDQGLQFLIQYYNGEERAKGNILERFSAQQFPDLHSELNLSSLELGDSALYFCASSPGSEQFFGPGTRLTVL.

This chain links TRBV2 with TRBJ1-1; tentatively, D is TRBD1 (6 bases). The CDR3 spans 15 residues. The ends were cut back, 1 base at V and 0 bases at J, with 9 bases in the middle. Germline CDR1 reads SNHLY; CDR2 reads FYNNEI. CDR3 sequence reads: CASSEVGTLNTEAFF. CDR3 DNA sequence: TGTGCCAGCAGTGAAGTCGGGACACTGAACACTGAAGCTTTCTTT. The entire variable domain, with the rest obtained from reference TRBV2 and TRBJ1-1, is as follows: EPEVTQTPSHQVTQMGQEVILRCVPISNHLYFYWYRQILGQKVEFLVSFYNNEISEKSEIFDDQFSVERPDGSNFTLKIRSTKLEDSAMYFCASSEVGTLNTEAFFGQGTRLTVV.

This clone was observed once. The chain recombines TRBV10-3 with TRBJ1-4; D remains ambiguous. Per the germline V gene, CDR1 is ENHRY and CDR2 is SYGVKD. V was clipped by 0 bases and J by 0 bases, with 5 bases between them. CDR3 length: 15 residues. CDR3 in DNA: TGTGCCATCAGTGAGTCGGGAGCAACTAATGAAAAACTGTTTTTT. This encodes CAISESGATNEKLFF.

The rearrangement links TRBV11-2 to TRBJ2-1; 14 nucleotides line up with TRBD2. The CDR3 consists of 15 residues. After removal of 8 bases from V and 6 bases from J, the junction contained 6 bases not matched to a gene. The germline gives CDR1 SGHAT, CDR2 FQNNGV. The CDR3 here is CASLPTSGGVNEQFF. As DNA, the CDR3 is TGTGCCAGCCTTCCGACTAGCGGGGGGGTCAATGAGCAGTTCTTC.

The genes are TRBV19 and TRBJ2-1; no reliable D call. V was clipped by 0 bases and J by 3 bases, with 9 bases between them. The CDR3 is made up of 15 amino acids. Germline V gene data show CDR1 as LNHDA and CDR2 as SQIVND (reference sequence). The DNA of the CDR3 is TGTGCCAGTAGTATAGATGCGGATCACTACAATGAGCAGTTCTTC. Protein sequence: CASSIDADHYNEQFF.